This passage covers 30 T cell receptor beta chains from one sample sequenced in a study of blood T cell repertoires in COVID-19. The data were produced by immunoSEQ multiplex PCR, yet TCRdb's version contains in-frame clones alone and is incomplete. The data hold about 280,000 clones, with under 90% observed a single time. The sequencing sample was made of peripheral blood. The receptor set was obtained from a woman aged 25 to 39 with COVID-19, enrolled during active disease.

The genes are TRBV7-9 and TRBJ2-2; D gene unclear. This CDR3 comprises 14 residues. The V gene's germline CDR1 is SEHNR and CDR2 FQNEAQ (reference sequence). Trimming shortened V by 1 base and J by 4 bases, and 7 bases separated the two germline ends. The CDR3 is CASSLDGLTGELFF. The CDR3, as DNA: TGTGCCAGCAGCTTAGACGGTCTCACCGGGGAGCTGTTTTTT. Complete variable domain (other parts from reference TRBV7-9 and TRBJ2-2): DTGVSQNPRHKITKRGQNVTFRCDPISEHNRLYWYRQTLGQGPEFLTYFQNEAQLEKSRLLSDRFSAERPKGSFSTLEIQRTEQGDSAMYLCASSLDGLTGELFFGEGSRLTVL.

The J gene is TRBJ2-7, the V gene TRBV5-1; D perhaps matches TRBD1 (6 bases). This CDR3 region has 14 residues. Trimming took off 1 base at V and 5 bases at J, with 13 bases between the two ends. The germline V gene encodes CDR1 SGHRS and CDR2 YFSETQ. The CDR3 here is CASSLLTGLDEQYF. CDR3 bases: TGCGCCAGCAGCTTGCTTACAGGGCTGGACGAGCAGTACTTC.

The V call is TRBV28, the J call TRBJ1-2; 9 bases line up with TRBD1. Germline V gene data show CDR1 as MDHEN and CDR2 as SYDVKM. The CDR3 runs 16 residues. V shed 2 bases and J 8 bases; nucleotides not matched to a gene: 12. CDR3 coding DNA: TGTGCCAGCAGTTTACTAACCTTGGACAGGGGTAGGGGCTACACCTTC. Its protein is CASSLLTLDRGRGYTF.

In this sample, this clone turned up a few times. The V call is TRBV9, the J call TRBJ1-4; the D gene is possibly TRBD1 (5 bases). The CDR3 is 18 amino acids. V was trimmed by 2 bases and J by 5 bases, leaving 22 bases between them. Per the germline V gene, CDR1 is SGDLS and CDR2 is YYNGEE. Here the CDR3 DNA reads TGTGCCAGCAGCGTGGGGAAAGCCGTGAACAGGCGGAATGAAAAACTGTTTTTT. Translating gives CASSVGKAVNRRNEKLFF.

The chain recombines TRBV5-1 with TRBJ2-1; 8 bases map to TRBD1. The CDR3 has 20 amino acids. The trim removed 6 bases at V and 2 bases at J, leaving 22 bases unmatched. CDR1 and CDR2 from the germline V gene are SGHRS and YFSETQ. The CDR3 sequence is CASTPDERQGFFRTYNEQFF. For the CDR3, the DNA is TGCGCCAGCACGCCAGACGAGCGACAGGGGTTTTTTAGAACCTACAATGAGCAGTTCTTC.

The J gene is TRBJ1-4, the V gene TRBV6-5, with D perhaps matching TRBD1 (6 bases). With 10 bases removed from V and 3 bases from J, the gap between germline ends came to 12 bases. Germline CDR1 reads MNHEY; CDR2 reads SVGAGI. The CDR3 consists of 13 residues. The CDR3 region has the DNA TGTGCCACAAGCGAGGGGGCTAATGAAAAACTGTTTTTT. Translating gives CATSEGANEKLFF.

V gene TRBV19 combines with J gene TRBJ2-2; TRBD1 matches at 7 bases. Losses at the gene ends were 5 bases for V and 4 bases for J; bases not matched to a gene: 7. The CDR3 contains 15 residues. Germline CDR1 LNHDA, CDR2 SQIVND (reference sequence). The DNA for the CDR3 is TGTGCCAGTAGTGGGACAGCCAGGGGCACCGGGGAGCTGTTTTTT. It yields the protein CASSGTARGTGELFF.

V is TRBV2 and J is TRBJ2-7; possible D gene TRBD1, 6 bases. Germline CDR1 and CDR2: SNHLY and FYNNEI. Trimming pared 10 bases from V and 6 bases from J, leaving 22 bases between. This CDR3 contains 14 residues. The CDR3 sequence: CATQIGQSRGEQYF. DNA for the CDR3: TGTGCCACCCAGATAGGACAGAGCAGAGGCGAGCAGTACTTC.

This sequence joins TRBV6-5 and TRBJ1-5; TRBD1 matches at 7 bases. V lost 6 bases to trimming and J lost 6 bases; unmatched junction nucleotides: 11. The CDR3 runs to 15 residues. The germline gives CDR1 MNHEY, CDR2 SVGAGI. For the CDR3, the DNA is TGTGCCAGCAGACCGACAGGGTCGGATGCTCAGCCCCAGCATTTT. It specifies CASRPTGSDAQPQHF.

This chain connects TRBV3-1 (or the pseudogene TRBV3-2) to TRBJ2-3, with D possibly matching TRBD2 (5 bases). V dropped 3 bases and J dropped 5 bases, with 12 bases sitting between them. CDR1 is LGHDT and CDR2 is YNNKEL in the germline V gene (reference sequence). The CDR3 totals 14 residues. The CDR3: CASSHNSGKDTQYF. The CDR3 DNA sequence: TGTGCCAGCAGCCATAACTCGGGGAAAGATACGCAGTATTTT.

The rearrangement links TRBV28 to TRBJ2-3; 15 bases map to TRBD2. This CDR3 has 19 amino acids. The germline CDR1 and CDR2 sequences are MDHEN and SYDVKM. Unmatched junction bases numbered 13, after V lost 6 bases and J lost 3 bases. CDR3 in amino acids: CASRGRGLAGGPKTDTQYF. The CDR3 DNA follows: TGTGCCAGCAGGGGAAGGGGACTAGCGGGGGGACCCAAAACAGATACGCAGTATTTT.

This clone has just one count. The chain uses TRBV6-6 and TRBJ2-1; 13 nucleotides align to TRBD2. J gave up 1 base and V 5 bases, and 8 bases lay outside the gene matches. The CDR3 sequence is 18 residues long. Per germline, CDR1 MNHNY and CDR2 SVGAGI (reference sequence). The CDR3 spells CASSPTSGGPSSYNEQFF. As DNA, the CDR3 is TGTGCCAGCAGTCCGACTAGCGGGGGGCCCTCGTCCTACAATGAGCAGTTCTTC.

V and J are TRBV19 and TRBJ2-1, with 7 nucleotides matching TRBD2. Germline trimming cut 10 bases from V and 4 bases from J; bases unmatched to any gene: 10. From germline, CDR1 is LNHDA and CDR2 SQIVND (reference sequence). CDR3 length equals 14 residues. CDR3 sequence reads: CATKQEGLYNEQFF. The CDR3 nucleotides read TGTGCCACCAAGCAGGAGGGACTATACAATGAGCAGTTCTTC.

This rearrangement joins TRBV5-1 to TRBJ2-5; weak D call: TRBD1 (5 bases). Per germline, CDR1 SGHRS and CDR2 YFSETQ. The V end was cut by 3 bases, the J end by 0 bases, with 9 bases between. The length of the CDR3 is 14 residues. As DNA, the CDR3 is TGCGCCAGCAGCTCTCGACAGTACCAAGAGACCCAGTACTTC. Amino acids: CASSSRQYQETQYF.

The chain employs TRBV5-1 and TRBJ2-3; perhaps TRBD2 as D (6 bases). This CDR3 region has 17 residues. Germline lookup yields CDR1 SGHRS and CDR2 YFSETQ. V was cut by 0 bases and J by 0 bases, with 14 bases left in between. The CDR3 protein is CASSLDFAGTSTDTQYF. Written as DNA, the CDR3 is TGCGCCAGCAGCTTGGATTTCGCGGGGACTAGCACAGATACGCAGTATTTT. Full variable domain (missing parts from reference TRBV5-1 and TRBJ2-3): KAGVTQTPRYLIKTRGQQVTLSCSPISGHRSVSWYQQTPGQGLQFLFEYFSETQRNKGNFPGRFSGRQFSNSRSEMNVSTLELGDSALYLCASSLDFAGTSTDTQYFGPGTRLTVL.

The CDR3 DNA is TGTGCCACCAGTGATGGTACTAGCGGCGCCGAGACCCAGTACTTC. It encodes CATSDGTSGAETQYF. The J gene is TRBJ2-5, the V gene TRBV24-1, with 8 bases lining up with TRBD2. Germline V gives CDR1 KGHDR, CDR2 SFDVKD. The V and J ends lost 3 bases and 5 bases, in that order; junction bases with no gene match: 7. The CDR3 has 15 amino acids.

This clone was seen just once. CDR3 DNA sequence: TGTGCCAGTAGTCTCCTCCAGGGGACGGCCTCCAATGAGCAGTTCTTC. Translating it yields CASSLLQGTASNEQFF. V gene TRBV19 combines with J gene TRBJ2-1; D possibly corresponds to TRBD1 (6 bases). This CDR3 comprises 16 residues. V was clipped by 5 bases and J by 6 bases, with 20 bases between them. Germline V gene lookup returns CDR1 LNHDA and CDR2 SQIVND (reference sequence).

The rearrangement links TRBV4-1 to TRBJ1-1; 9 bases agree with TRBD1. Germline V lookup: CDR1 MGHRA, CDR2 YSYEKL. This CDR3 has 16 amino acids. V lost 3 bases, J lost 10 bases, and 15 bases stayed unmatched. This CDR3 is CASSHTGGAGLGGAFF. CDR3 nucleotides: TGCGCCAGCAGCCACACAGGGGGCGCGGGGTTAGGTGGAGCTTTCTTT.

The V gene is TRBV27, the J gene TRBJ1-5; perhaps TRBD1 as D (5 bases). The CDR3 covers 11 residues. Germline CDR1 and CDR2: MNHEY and SMNVEV (reference sequence). V was cut by 8 bases and J by 8 bases, with 10 bases left in between. The CDR3 protein is CASGGYEPQHF. CDR3 coding DNA: TGTGCCAGCGGGGGGTACGAGCCCCAGCATTTT.

The chain combines TRBV19 with TRBJ2-1; 16 positions match TRBD2. CDR1 LNHDA and CDR2 SQIVND come from the germline V gene (reference sequence). The trim removed 5 bases at V and 7 bases at J, leaving 5 bases unmatched. The CDR3 contains 16 residues. CDR3 in DNA: TGTGCCAGTAGTCCGGGACTAGCGGGGGGGTTGAATGAGCAGTTCTTC. The encoded protein is CASSPGLAGGLNEQFF.

The CDR3 nucleotides are TGTGCCAGCAGCCAAGATGGGCCCTACGAGCAGTACTTC. Translation: CASSQDGPYEQYF. The chain uses TRBV3-1 (or the pseudogene TRBV3-2) and TRBJ2-7; the D is unclear. The CDR3 is 13 amino acids. V was cut by 0 bases and J by 2 bases, with 5 bases left in between. CDR1 is LGHDT and CDR2 is YNNKEL in the germline V gene (reference sequence).

The V call is TRBV19, the J call TRBJ2-5, with 7 positions matching TRBD1. V shed 9 bases and J 0 bases; nucleotides not matched to a gene: 4. CDR1 is LNHDA and CDR2 is SQIVND in the germline V gene (reference sequence). The CDR3 runs to 13 residues. DNA of the CDR3: TGTGCCAGCGGGACAGTTTACCAAGAGACCCAGTACTTC. This gives the protein CASGTVYQETQYF.

In its sample, this clone was seen once. This rearrangement joins TRBV5-6 to TRBJ2-5; tentatively, D is TRBD2 (6 bases). This CDR3 has 15 residues. In germline, CDR1 is SGHDT, CDR2 YYEEEE. Trimming shortened V by 1 base and J by 3 bases, and 13 bases separated the two germline ends. The CDR3 spells CASSLYGSLKETQYF. The CDR3 nucleotides are TGTGCCAGCAGCTTGTACGGGAGCCTGAAAGAGACCCAGTACTTC.

The V call is TRBV7-9, the J call TRBJ2-3; 10 bases match TRBD2. Per the germline V gene, CDR1 is SEHNR and CDR2 is FQNEAQ (reference sequence). The CDR3 contains 15 residues. The ends lost 6 bases at V and 2 bases at J; junction bases unmatched: 5. The CDR3 loop is CASSSSGGPTDTQYF. The CDR3 DNA reads TGTGCCAGCAGTTCTAGCGGGGGACCCACAGATACGCAGTATTTT.

This chain connects TRBV4-1 to TRBJ1-6; D not certain. V lost 0 bases and J lost 8, with 17 bases in between. Germline CDR1 MGHRA, CDR2 YSYEKL. CDR3 length: 17 amino acids. The CDR3 DNA reads as TGCGCCAGCAGCCAAGATAACCCCCCCGCCGCGTATTCACCCCTCCACTTT. Translation gives CASSQDNPPAAYSPLHF.

This clone was counted a few times. The rearrangement uses TRBV7-2 and TRBJ1-2, with 11 bases identical to TRBD1. The junction had 4 bases not matched to a gene; V was cut back by 3 bases and J by 7 bases. The CDR3 has 14 residues. Germline values: CDR1 SGHTA, CDR2 FQGNSA. CDR3 amino acids: CASSFRDRGVGYTF. The CDR3 nucleotides are TGTGCCAGCAGCTTCCGGGACAGGGGGGTTGGCTACACCTTC.

The rearrangement links TRBV7-9 to TRBJ1-2, with D maybe TRBD1 (6 bases). V dropped 3 bases and J dropped 6 bases, with 20 bases sitting between them. Germline CDR1 reads SEHNR; CDR2 reads FQNEAQ (reference sequence). The CDR3 covers 16 residues. CDR3 sequence: CASSFGINRAEDGYTF. CDR3 coding DNA: TGTGCCAGCAGCTTCGGTATTAACAGGGCAGAGGATGGCTACACCTTC.

This chain joins TRBV19 and TRBJ1-2; D ambiguous. The CDR3 runs 13 residues. Germline CDR1 is LNHDA and CDR2 is SQIVND (reference sequence). V was shortened by 5 bases and J by 8 bases, with 15 bases between the two germline ends. The CDR3: CASSPFRSWGYTF. The CDR3 DNA follows: TGTGCCAGTAGTCCTTTCCGGTCCTGGGGCTACACCTTC.

The V gene is TRBV3-1 (or the pseudogene TRBV3-2), the J gene TRBJ2-7, with TRBD1 matching over 8 bases. CDR3 length equals 14 residues. The germline V gene encodes CDR1 LGHDT and CDR2 YNNKEL (reference sequence). J lost 5 bases, V lost 3 bases, and 6 bases had no gene match. This CDR3 reads CASSHRTGSNEQYF. As DNA, the CDR3 is TGTGCCAGCAGCCATAGGACAGGGAGTAACGAGCAGTACTTC.

CDR3 nucleotide sequence: TGTGCCAGCAGTGAAACCAGCTACGAGCAGTACTTC. Protein product: CASSETSYEQYF. This chain connects TRBV2 to TRBJ2-7; no clear D. Trimming pared 2 bases from V and 3 bases from J, leaving 5 bases between. There are 12 residues in the CDR3. Germline V gives CDR1 SNHLY, CDR2 FYNNEI.